The next 15 T cell receptor beta chains were all read from a single sample in a study of shared clonotypes between healthy human individuals. Produced via immunoSEQ multiplex PCR; TCRdb's table is partial and in-frame only. The data contain more than 400,000 clones, around 96% of them singletons. The sequencing sample was made of naive CD4+ T cells sorted from blood. Subset in this sample: CD45RA+ positively selected. Every receptor here comes from a woman in her twenties or thirties in good health.

The chain links TRBV19 to TRBJ2-1; D remains unclear. Germline V gene sequence: CDR1 LNHDA, CDR2 SQIVND (reference sequence). There are 16 residues in the CDR3. Deletions cut 1 base from V and 4 bases from J, with 14 bases between. The CDR3 loop is CASSIAPVHSYNEQFF. As DNA, the CDR3 is TGTGCCAGTAGTATAGCGCCTGTACACTCTTACAATGAGCAGTTCTTC.

V and J are TRBV27 and TRBJ1-1; D remains ambiguous. Germline CDR1 reads MNHEY; CDR2 reads SMNVEV (reference sequence). This CDR3 is built from 12 residues. V was clipped by 5 bases and J by 4 bases, with 8 bases between them. CDR3 in DNA: TGTGCCAGCAGTGGCAGAGGCACTGAAGCTTTCTTT. This encodes CASSGRGTEAFF.

The chain has TRBV10-2 and TRBJ2-5; D remains unclear. V lost 2 bases and J lost 5, with 6 bases in between. The CDR3 spans 12 residues. Germline CDR1 and CDR2: WSHSY and SAAADI. The CDR3 coding sequence is TGCGCCAGCAGTGAGAAGTACGAGACCCAGTACTTC. Protein sequence: CASSEKYETQYF.

This clone was seen only once. The rearrangement links TRBV18 to TRBJ2-7, with 9 bases aligning to TRBD1. Germline loops: CDR1 KGHSH, CDR2 LQKENI. The CDR3 runs 13 residues. V gave up 4 bases and J gave up 5 bases; unmatched junction bases: 3. This CDR3 is CASSRTGDNEQYF. CDR3 nucleotides: TGTGCCAGCTCACGGACAGGGGACAACGAGCAGTACTTC.

This clone was seen just once. V gene TRBV27 combines with J gene TRBJ2-7; unclear D gene. CDR3 length: 9 residues. With 10 bases removed from V and 9 bases from J, the gap between germline ends came to 10 bases. Germline V gene sequence: CDR1 MNHEY, CDR2 SMNVEV (reference sequence). CDR3 nucleotide sequence: TGTGCCACCGCTTCTCGGCAGTACTTC. It is translated as CATASRQYF.

CDR3 amino acids: CARSNPQYGYTF. The DNA of the CDR3 is TGTGCCAGAAGCAACCCACAATACGGCTACACCTTC. The J gene is TRBJ1-2, the V gene TRBV5-3; D call uncertain. TRBV5-3 is assigned to the ORF class and has an uncertain function. V was cut by 4 bases and J by 8 bases, with 12 bases left in between. This CDR3 region has 12 residues.

The chain joins TRBV30 to TRBJ1-2, with TRBD1 identical over 8 bases. After removal of 5 bases from V and 0 bases from J, the junction contained 2 bases not matched to a gene. The CDR3 sequence is 13 residues long. Germline V gene sequence: CDR1 GTSNPN, CDR2 SVGIG (reference sequence). In nucleotides, the CDR3 is TGTGCCTGGGGCAGGGGGCCTAACTATGGCTACACCTTC. This gives the protein CAWGRGPNYGYTF.

The genes are TRBV10-1 and TRBJ2-1; tentative D call: TRBD2 (6 bases). Germline assignment: CDR1 WNHNN and CDR2 SYGVQD (reference sequence). This CDR3 region has 16 residues. V was trimmed by 1 base and J by 0 bases, leaving 10 bases between them. CDR3 DNA sequence: TGCGCCAGCAGTGAGTTCTTCGGGAGCTCCTACAATGAGCAGTTCTTC. Its protein is CASSEFFGSSYNEQFF.

The rearrangement links TRBV4-2 to TRBJ2-1; possible D gene TRBD2, 6 bases. Germline V gene lookup returns CDR1 LGHNA and CDR2 YNFKEQ. Trimming took 0 bases from V and 7 from J, leaving 25 bases between them. CDR3 length: 19 amino acids. CDR3 sequence: CASSQDRLWAGSRGNEQFF. DNA of the CDR3: TGTGCCAGCAGCCAAGATCGACTATGGGCGGGATCGCGTGGAAATGAGCAGTTCTTC.

This rearrangement joins TRBV28 to TRBJ2-7; D is ambiguous. Trimming left V 5 bases short and J 0 bases short, with 11 bases between. CDR1 is MDHEN, CDR2 SYDVKM, per germline. There are 14 residues in the CDR3. CDR3 bases: TGTGCCAGCAGTAACGGGTACGTCTCCTACGAGCAGTACTTC. The encoded protein is CASSNGYVSYEQYF. The variable domain in full, with the rest retrieved from reference TRBV28 and TRBJ2-7, is DVKVTQSSRYLVKRTGEKVFLECVQDMDHENMFWYRQDPGLGLRLIYFSYDVKMKEKGDIPEGYSVSREKKERFSLILESASTNQTSMYLCASSNGYVSYEQYFGPGTRLTVT.

V is TRBV5-1 and J is TRBJ2-7; 9 bases line up with TRBD1. CDR1 and CDR2 (germline): SGHRS, YFSETQ. This CDR3 region has 14 residues. The trim removed 5 bases at V and 2 bases at J, leaving 5 bases unmatched. The CDR3 bases are TGCGCCAGCAGGAAACAGGGGGCAACCTACGAGCAGTACTTC. It is translated as CASRKQGATYEQYF.

The chain couples TRBV7-2 to TRBJ1-3; D not resolved. The ends were cut back, 3 bases at V and 0 bases at J, with 9 bases in the middle. This CDR3 comprises 15 residues. Germline CDR1 is SGHTA and CDR2 is FQGNSA. CDR3 coding DNA: TGTGCCAGCAGCTTCCAGACCAGCTCTGGAAACACCATATATTTT. Protein: CASSFQTSSGNTIYF. The full variable domain, its missing parts supplied by reference TRBV7-2 and TRBJ1-3, is GAGVSQSPSNKVTEKGKDVELRCDPISGHTALYWYRQSLGQGLEFLIYFQGNSAPDKSGLPSDRFSAERTGGSVSTLTIQRTQQEDSAVYLCASSFQTSSGNTIYFGEGSWLTVV.

The CDR3 nucleotides are TGTGCCAGCTCACCACTTGACAGGGACTCTGGAAACACCATATATTTT. It specifies CASSPLDRDSGNTIYF. This sequence joins TRBV18 and TRBJ1-3; 7 nucleotides match TRBD1. CDR3 length: 16 residues. Germline trimming cut 1 base from V and 0 bases from J; bases unmatched to any gene: 3. From germline, CDR1 is KGHSH and CDR2 LQKENI.

This chain uses TRBV5-6 with TRBJ1-4; 9 bases map to TRBD1. The CDR3 consists of 16 residues. Germline CDR1 is SGHDT and CDR2 is YYEEEE. V dropped 3 bases and J dropped 3; count of bases not matched to a gene: 6. The CDR3, as DNA: TGTGCCAGCAGCTCGGACAGGGGCACTGCTAATGAAAAACTGTTTTTT. It codes for CASSSDRGTANEKLFF.

The rearrangement links TRBV7-9 to TRBJ1-4, with D possibly matching TRBD1 (5 bases). V was clipped by 1 base and J by 5 bases, with 14 bases between them. Germline V gene data show CDR1 as SEHNR and CDR2 as FQNEAQ (reference sequence). The CDR3 is made up of 16 amino acids. CDR3 DNA: TGTGCCAGCAGCTTAGGAAGCGGGACCCAGAATGAAAAACTGTTTTTT. Translation: CASSLGSGTQNEKLFF. Supplemented by reference TRBV7-9 and TRBJ1-4, the full variable domain reads DTGVSQNPRHKITKRGQNVTFRCDPISEHNRLYWYRQTLGQGPEFLTYFQNEAQLEKSRLLSDRFSAERPKGSFSTLEIQRTEQGDSAMYLCASSLGSGTQNEKLFFGSGTQLSVL.